The next 18 T cell receptor beta chains were all read from a single sample in a study of monozygotic twins with inflammatory bowel disease. No DNA is given; TCRdb re-called the 5' RACE reads and lists each CDR3 protein once. The sample includes 80,000 or so distinct CDR3 sequences. The sample was blood. Receptor source: a human donor with ulcerative colitis or Crohn's disease, or a healthy co-twin of an affected twin (not recorded which).

This chain links TRBV7-8 with TRBJ1-5; the TRBD1 assignment by TCRdb is unverifiable without DNA. This CDR3 comprises 17 residues. CDR1 and CDR2 (germline): SGHVS, FQNEAQ. CDR3 in amino acids: CASSFALQGFADQPQHF.

The chain joins TRBV5-1 to TRBJ2-3; TCRdb indicates TRBD1, and absent DNA this call remains unverified. Germline assignment: CDR1 SGHRS and CDR2 YFSETQ. CDR3 length: 14 residues. The CDR3 is CASSLVRGTDTQYF.

V usage is TRBV27 and J usage is TRBJ2-1. The CDR3 is made up of 15 amino acids. Germline V lookup: CDR1 MNHEY, CDR2 SMNVEV (reference sequence). CDR3 in amino acids: CASSNGRQRYNEQFF.

V is TRBV12-3 or TRBV12-4 and J is TRBJ2-4; with no DNA, the TCRdb D assignment of TRBD1 cannot be verified. This CDR3 is built from 17 residues. The CDR3 spells CASRYRGGNIAKNIQYF.

The chain is built from TRBV20-1 and TRBJ2-7; the TCRdb call, TRBD2, lacks DNA for checking. This CDR3 has 12 residues. From germline, CDR1 is DFQATT and CDR2 SNEGSKA (reference sequence). CDR3 residues: CSARGSHGGEYF.

V is TRBV14 and J is TRBJ1-2; TCRdb reports TRBD1, a call that lacks DNA to check it against. Germline CDR1 reads SGHDN; CDR2 reads FVKESK. CDR3 length equals 16 residues. The CDR3 loop is CASSLIPTGGNYGYTF.

V and J are TRBV7-6 and TRBJ1-4. CDR1 and CDR2 (germline): SGHVS, FNYEAQ. The CDR3 loop spans 23 amino acids. This CDR3 is CASSLVPLGSMGLRSRTNEKLFF.

The chain carries TRBV5-4 and TRBJ2-2. The CDR3 spans 13 residues. CDR1 and CDR2 (germline): SGHNT, YYREEE (reference sequence). The CDR3 reads CASTEMSTGELFF.

The V call is TRBV11-2, the J call TRBJ1-4. This CDR3 region has 15 residues. Germline CDR1 SGHAT, CDR2 FQNNGV. The CDR3 sequence: CASRSPEPSTRKLFF.

This chain links TRBV5-1 with TRBJ2-5. CDR1 SGHRS and CDR2 YFSETQ come from the germline V gene. The CDR3 length is 15 residues. The CDR3 region is CASSLAGVPQETQYF.

The V gene is TRBV2, the J gene TRBJ2-5; absent DNA, TCRdb's TRBD2 call cannot be checked. The CDR3 is 15 amino acids. Germline V gives CDR1 SNHLY, CDR2 FYNNEI. The CDR3 region is CASSEQAGVFETQYF. Using reference TRBV2 and TRBJ2-5 for the parts outside the CDR3, the full variable domain is EPEVTQTPSHQVTQMGQEVILRCVPISNHLYFYWYRQILGQKVEFLVSFYNNEISEKSEIFDDQFSVERPDGSNFTLKIRSTKLEDSAMYFCASSEQAGVFETQYFGPGTRLLVL.

The V and J genes are TRBV5-1 and TRBJ2-2. Germline V gives CDR1 SGHRS, CDR2 YFSETQ. The CDR3 is made up of 13 amino acids. The CDR3 loop reads CASSSIDTGELFF.

V is TRBV9 and J is TRBJ2-3; TCRdb's D call of TRBD1 is untestable without DNA. The CDR3 is 16 residues long. Germline V gene lookup returns CDR1 SGDLS and CDR2 YYNGEE. The CDR3 protein is CASSFKGDEVTDTQYF.

The J gene is TRBJ1-5, the V gene TRBV6-2 or TRBV6-3; TCRdb calls TRBD1, which cannot be checked without DNA. CDR1 and CDR2 (germline): MNHEY, SVGEGT. CDR3 length equals 14 residues. The CDR3 is CASVDRESDQPQHF.

The V call is TRBV7-2, the J call TRBJ1-1; with no DNA, the TCRdb D assignment of TRBD1 cannot be verified. The CDR3 is 14 amino acids. Per the germline V gene, CDR1 is SGHTA and CDR2 is FQGNSA. This CDR3 reads CASNTRELNTEAFF.

The chain employs TRBV5-1 and TRBJ2-5; no DNA is available, so the TRBD2 call from TCRdb remains unchecked. The germline V gene encodes CDR1 SGHRS and CDR2 YFSETQ. This CDR3 has 17 residues. This CDR3 reads CASSFGILAGRGETQYF.

This clonotype registers medium-sized by frequency. The chain carries TRBV11-2 and TRBJ2-1; TCRdb indicates TRBD2, and absent DNA this call remains unverified. Germline V gene lookup returns CDR1 SGHAT and CDR2 FQNNGV. CDR3 size: 17 residues. CDR3 residues: CASSLDPSLAAYNEQFF.

V usage is TRBV5-1 and J usage is TRBJ2-5; without DNA, the TCRdb call of TRBD1 cannot be checked. This CDR3 is built from 17 residues. CDR1 and CDR2 (germline): SGHRS, YFSETQ. CDR3 region: CASSYNRGTGKSETQYF. The whole variable domain, filled in from reference TRBV5-1 and TRBJ2-5, reads KAGVTQTPRYLIKTRGQQVTLSCSPISGHRSVSWYQQTPGQGLQFLFEYFSETQRNKGNFPGRFSGRQFSNSRSEMNVSTLELGDSALYLCASSYNRGTGKSETQYFGPGTRLLVL.